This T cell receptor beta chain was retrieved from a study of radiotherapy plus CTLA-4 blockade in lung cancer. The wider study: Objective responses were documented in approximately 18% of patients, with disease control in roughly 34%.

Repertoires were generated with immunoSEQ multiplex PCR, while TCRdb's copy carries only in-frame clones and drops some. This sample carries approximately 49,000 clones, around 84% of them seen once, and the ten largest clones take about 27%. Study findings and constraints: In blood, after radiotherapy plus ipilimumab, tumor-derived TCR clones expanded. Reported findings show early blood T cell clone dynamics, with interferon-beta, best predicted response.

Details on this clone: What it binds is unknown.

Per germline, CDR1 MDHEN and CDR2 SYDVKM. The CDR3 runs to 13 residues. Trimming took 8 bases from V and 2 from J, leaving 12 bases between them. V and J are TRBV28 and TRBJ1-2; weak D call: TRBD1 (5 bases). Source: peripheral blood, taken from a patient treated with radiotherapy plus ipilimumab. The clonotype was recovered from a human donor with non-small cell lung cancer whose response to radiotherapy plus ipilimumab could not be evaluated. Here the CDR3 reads CASSWGQNYGYTF. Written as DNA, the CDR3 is TGTGCCAGCTCATGGGGCCAAAACTATGGCTACACCTTC.